This T cell receptor beta chain was captured by sequencing in a study of cytomegalovirus exposure and HLA in healthy donors. PCR primers comprised 60 Vbeta and 13 Jbeta primers. TCRdb's table, derived via immunoSEQ multiplex PCR, lists solely in-frame clones and lacks some. The table records some 150,000 clones, roughly 87% of them present only once. V trimming: 4 bases; J trimming: 4 bases; junction bases outside the gene matches: 8. This CDR3 has 15 residues. Germline assignment: CDR1 MNHEY and CDR2 SMNVEV (reference sequence). This receptor was taken from a man aged 25 to 40 in good health and CMV-seropositive. Specimen: PBMCs. This chain joins TRBV27 and TRBJ1-1, with 8 bases matching TRBD1. DNA for the CDR3: TGTGCCAGCAGTTCCCTCACAGGGGGGGGCACTGAAGCTTTCTTT. This translates into CASSSLTGGGTEAFF.